The TCR beta chain under discussion was sequenced for a study of regulatory T cells in long-lasting Graves disease (dated by TCRdb to the early 2020s). Notes on the research overall: Newly diagnosed Graves' disease patients had taken antithyroid drugs for less than 3 months. The study was registered as a clinical trial and conducted in China. Persistent Graves' disease patients were compared with newly diagnosed Graves' disease patients by peripheral blood TCR sequencing and RNA sequencing. A total of around 35 samples underwent TCR sequencing, from some 13 patients with persistent Graves' disease and roughly 20 patients with newly diagnosed Graves' disease. On the study overall, not on this receptor specifically: More public clonotypes were shared among persistent patients (roughly 2,700) than among newly diagnosed patients (roughly 1,000). Peripheral blood alone was examined, since thyroid tissue, which constituted the primary lesion, could not be accessed. The small sample size was acknowledged by the authors as a limitation that may reduce accuracy. Sequencing and analysis were limited to the TCR beta chain. Persistent disease showed preferential use of TRBV28, TRBJ1-2 and TRBJ2-5, whereas newly diagnosed disease favored TRBV20-1 and TRBJ2-1. Compared with newly diagnosed patients, persistent Graves' disease patients had lower TCR Shannon entropy and fewer highly expanded clones, which suggests clonal expansion.

V is shortened by 2 bases, J by 3 bases, and the region joining them spans 11 bases. Spanning cysteine to phenylalanine, the CDR3 consists of 15 amino acids. The entry retains the CDR3 DNA only, 45 bases that are in frame from base 1. CDR1 and CDR2, looked up from the germline V gene, are SGHAT and FQNNGV. The intended sense of this specimen's time point label: newly diagnosed GD, antithyroid drugs for less than 3 months. For both TCR sequencing and RNA sequencing, RNA was extracted from PBMCs in TRIzol. The diagnosis of Graves' disease followed American Thyroid Association guidelines. Recruitment of patients was carried out at an endocrinology department in Xi'an, China. Each patient gave 9 to 10 milliliters of peripheral blood, collected in an EDTA anticoagulant tube. Ficoll Paque Plus density gradient separation was used to isolate PBMCs, and no additional T cell sorting was done. An Agilent 2100 Bioanalyzer and agarose gel were used to check RNA quality, while a NanoDrop 2000 measured RNA concentration.

This clonotype was detected ten times or more. The antigen it binds to is not known. No per-base quality is available; no much larger clone lies one base away. Receptors were amplified or captured by multiplex PCR. Sequencing took place on an Illumina HiSeq 4000. TCR beta libraries were built with iRepertoire HTBI primers and Arm-PCR amplification of CDR3 regions. Before sequencing, the PCR products underwent gel purification. Regarding the original processing steps: Gene usage analysis of CDR3 amino acid clonotypes relied on the roughly 60 TRBV and 14 TRBJ segments identified across samples. Filtered high-quality paired reads were merged into contigs using COPE and FqMerger. BLAST was used to align contigs to IMGT TRBV, TRBD and TRBJ reference genes, and CDR3 was defined according to IMGT. Clonotypes above 0.1% frequency were classified as highly expanded clones. Repertoire diversity was measured by Shannon entropy, and V-J evenness by the Gini coefficient. Clonotypes shared by more than one individual were considered public. TCRdb handled the public reads itself, with Q25 trimming in fastp and clone calling in MiXCR, and kept productive beta chains. CDR3 protein sequences are deduplicated, and each keeps its most common genes and DNA. TCRdb's processing, not the authors', yielded these V and J calls. The sample data list some 320,000 distinct CDR3 sequences, and under 20% of these were observed just once. Together, the top ten hold less than 40% of the sample.

Source: peripheral blood mononuclear cells (PBMCs), taken at new diagnosis, from a patient treated with antithyroid drugs. The origin of this receptor is a female donor with Graves disease. The rearranged chain carries TRBV11-2 and TRBJ2-1; the D segment could be TRBD2, given 5 matching bases. CDR3 sequence: CASSLNSGDYNEQFF. The DNA reads TGTGCCAGCAGCTTAAACAGCGGCGACTACAATGAGCAGTTCTTC.